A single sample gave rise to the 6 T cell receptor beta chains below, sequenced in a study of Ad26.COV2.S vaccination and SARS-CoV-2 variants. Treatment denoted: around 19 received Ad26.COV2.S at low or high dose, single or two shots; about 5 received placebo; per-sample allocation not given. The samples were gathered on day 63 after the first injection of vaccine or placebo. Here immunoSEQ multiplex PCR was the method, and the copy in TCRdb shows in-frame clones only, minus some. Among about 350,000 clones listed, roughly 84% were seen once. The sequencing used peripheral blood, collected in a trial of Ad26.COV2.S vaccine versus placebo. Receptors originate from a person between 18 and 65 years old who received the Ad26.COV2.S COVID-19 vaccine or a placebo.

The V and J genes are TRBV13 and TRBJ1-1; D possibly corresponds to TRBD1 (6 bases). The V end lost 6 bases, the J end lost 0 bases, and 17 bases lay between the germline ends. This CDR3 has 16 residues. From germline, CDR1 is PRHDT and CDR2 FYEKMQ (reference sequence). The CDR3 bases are TGTGCCAGCAGGGACCGGACAGATATAATGAACACTGAAGCTTTCTTT. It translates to CASRDRTDIMNTEAFF.

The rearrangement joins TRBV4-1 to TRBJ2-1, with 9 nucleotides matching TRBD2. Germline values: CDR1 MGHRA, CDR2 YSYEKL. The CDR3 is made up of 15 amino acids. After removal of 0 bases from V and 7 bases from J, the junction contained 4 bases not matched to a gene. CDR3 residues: CASSQDPSGINEQFF. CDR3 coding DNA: TGCGCCAGCAGCCAAGATCCTAGCGGGATAAATGAGCAGTTCTTC.

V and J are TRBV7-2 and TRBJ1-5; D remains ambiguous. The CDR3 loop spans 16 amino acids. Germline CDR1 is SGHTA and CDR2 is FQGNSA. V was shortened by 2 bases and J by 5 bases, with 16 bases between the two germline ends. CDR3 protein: CASSLLRVTPDQPQHF. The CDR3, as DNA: TGTGCCAGCAGCTTATTGAGGGTTACTCCCGATCAGCCCCAGCATTTT. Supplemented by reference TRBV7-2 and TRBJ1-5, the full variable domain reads GAGVSQSPSNKVTEKGKDVELRCDPISGHTALYWYRQSLGQGLEFLIYFQGNSAPDKSGLPSDRFSAERTGGSVSTLTIQRTQQEDSAVYLCASSLLRVTPDQPQHFGDGTRLSIL.

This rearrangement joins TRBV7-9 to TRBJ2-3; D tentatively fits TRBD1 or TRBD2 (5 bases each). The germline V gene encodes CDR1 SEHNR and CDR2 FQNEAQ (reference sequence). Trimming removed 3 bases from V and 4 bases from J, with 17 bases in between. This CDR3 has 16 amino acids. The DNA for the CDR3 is TGTGCCAGCAGCTTTCAGGGTGCTAGCTCCCCAGATACGCAGTATTTT. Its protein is CASSFQGASSPDTQYF.

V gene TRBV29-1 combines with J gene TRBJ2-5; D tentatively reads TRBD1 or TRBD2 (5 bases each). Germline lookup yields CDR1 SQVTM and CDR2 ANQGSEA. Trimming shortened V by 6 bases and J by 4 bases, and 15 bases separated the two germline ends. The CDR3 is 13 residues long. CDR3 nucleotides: TGCAGCGTCCAAAATGTGGGGGTAGAGACCCAGTACTTC. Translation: CSVQNVGVETQYF. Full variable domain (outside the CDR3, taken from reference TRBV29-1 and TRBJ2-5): SAVISQKPSRDICQRGTSLTIQCQVDSQVTMMFWYRQQPGQSLTLIATANQGSEATYESGFVIDKFPISRPNLTFSTLTVSNMSPEDSSIYLCSVQNVGVETQYFGPGTRLLVL.

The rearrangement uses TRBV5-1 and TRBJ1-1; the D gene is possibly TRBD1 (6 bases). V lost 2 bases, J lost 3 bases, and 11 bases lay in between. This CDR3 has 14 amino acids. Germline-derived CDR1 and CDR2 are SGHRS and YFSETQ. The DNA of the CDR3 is TGCGCCAGCAGCTTCCAACAGGGTTACACTGAAGCTTTCTTT. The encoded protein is CASSFQQGYTEAFF.